The clone carrying this T cell receptor beta chain was counted a few times. This CDR3 contains 16 residues. The germline V gene encodes CDR1 GTSNPN and CDR2 SVGIG (reference sequence). The V and J ends lost 2 bases and 1 base respectively, with 17 bases between them. These data belong to a study of blood T cell repertoires in COVID-19. Study information: Both acute and convalescent COVID-19 samples were obtained from the United States, Italy and Spain. PBMCs, B-cell-depleted T cells, or T cells were the source of the cDNA or gDNA that made up the material.

Methods used by the authors: Nucleated cell counts were estimated from reference gene primer amplification. Some clones are missing from TCRdb's copy, which holds only in-frame ones; the method was immunoSEQ multiplex PCR. V and J calls and clone size follow that table, whereas D and trimming were derived from the DNA. The top ten hold about 4.5% of the sample, which has 110,000 to 150,000 clones, around 86% seen once. The origin of this receptor is a man aged 50-60 years who had recovered from COVID-19. The sequenced sample consisted of PBMCs or T cells enriched from blood (not recorded which). The chain has TRBV30 and TRBJ2-5; perhaps TRBD1 as D (5 bases). In nucleotides, the CDR3 is TGTGCCTGGAGTCCAGGGCTGAGGCAGTTCCAAGAGACCCAGTACTTC. Protein sequence: CAWSPGLRQFQETQYF.